This is a list of T cell receptor beta chains from one sample in a study of spatial heterogeneity in lung cancer. In TCRdb, the 5' RACE reads were re-called with MiXCR into one record per CDR3 protein. The sample has tens of thousands of distinct CDR3 sequences, approximately 6% seen once; the top ten hold over 12%. The sequenced sample was PBMCs, obtained at surgery. Receptors originate from a female donor with early-stage non-small cell lung cancer. The CDR3 runs from the conserved cysteine through the conserved F or W. Each record gives: D gene, CDR3 length, clone size, V gene, J gene, CDR3 protein, CDR3 DNA. The D gene is left open where the match is weak. Part of the rows lack a size; the others show once, few, many or a class for expanded clones.

>.|17|few|TRBV28|TRBJ2-1
CASSLSRQATYYNEQFF
TGTGCCAGCAGCCTTTCCCGACAGGCGACCTACTACAATGAGCAGTTCTTC
>TRBD2|17|many|TRBV7-3|TRBJ2-2
CASSRVGTSGNTGELFF
TGTGCCAGCAGCCGGGTCGGGACTAGCGGAAACACCGGGGAGCTGTTTTTT
>.|16|many|TRBV3-1|TRBJ1-3
CASSQGQGRPGNTIYF
TGTGCCAGCAGCCAAGGTCAGGGGAGACCTGGAAACACCATATATTTT
>TRBD2|16|.|TRBV3-1|TRBJ2-1
CASSPGTGGRYNEQFF
TGTGCCAGCAGCCCGGGCACGGGGGGGCGGTACAATGAGCAGTTCTTC
>.|14|many|TRBV3-1|TRBJ2-5
CASSQDPSDETQYF
TGTGCCAGCAGCCAAGACCCTAGCGATGAGACCCAGTACTTC
>TRBD1|13|.|TRBV20-1|TRBJ2-7
CSAHDRGPYEQYF
TGCAGTGCTCACGACAGGGGCCCCTACGAGCAGTACTTC
>.|15|few|TRBV2|TRBJ2-7
CASSEASRGSYEQYF
TGTGCCAGCAGTGAAGCGTCTCGGGGGTCCTACGAGCAGTACTTC
>TRBD1|15|few|TRBV20-1|TRBJ1-4
CSARDLRTGAEKLFF
TGCAGTGCTAGAGATCTGAGGACAGGTGCTGAAAAACTGTTTTTT
>.|14|.|TRBV5-1|TRBJ1-3
CASSLDDSGNTIYF
TGCGCCAGCAGCTTGGATGACTCTGGAAACACCATATATTTT
>TRBD2|20|few|TRBV11-3|TRBJ2-3
CASSPTLGLAGEWGTDTQYF
TGTGCCAGCAGCCCCACCCTCGGACTAGCGGGAGAATGGGGCACAGATACGCAGTATTTT
>.|17|few|TRBV27|TRBJ1-6
CASSVDSLSSYNSPLHF
TGTGCCAGCAGTGTGGACAGCCTTAGCTCCTATAATTCACCCCTCCACTTT
>TRBD1|15|many|TRBV20-1|TRBJ1-4
CSAQPPGGADEKLFF
TGCAGTGCTCAACCCCCAGGGGGCGCGGATGAAAAACTGTTTTTT
>.|13|few|TRBV7-9|TRBJ1-4
CASSHPGVRKLFF
TGTGCCAGCAGCCATCCCGGAGTCAGAAAACTGTTTTTT
>.|15|.|TRBV5-1|TRBJ1-3
CASSLDGGSGNTIYF
TGCGCCAGCAGCTTGGACGGAGGCTCTGGAAACACCATATATTTT
>.|14|few|TRBV9|TRBJ2-3
CASSVTWGVDTQYF
TGTGCCAGCAGCGTTACCTGGGGGGTAGATACGCAGTATTTT
>.|15|.|TRBV12-3/TRBV12-4|TRBJ1-3
CASSLPSGTGNTIYF
TGTGCCAGCAGTTTACCGTCAGGGACTGGAAACACCATATATTTT
>.|15|many|TRBV20-1|TRBJ1-1
CSARVWAGAVTEAFF
TGCAGTGCTAGAGTTTGGGCAGGGGCAGTCACTGAAGCTTTCTTT
>TRBD2|16|many|TRBV9|TRBJ2-3
CASSVVSGGATDTQYF
TGTGCCAGCAGCGTAGTGAGCGGGGGGGCCACAGATACGCAGTATTTT
>.|14|many|TRBV27|TRBJ1-2
CASSEAPENYGYTF
TGTGCCAGCAGTGAGGCGCCGGAAAACTATGGCTACACCTTC
>.|15|many|TRBV28|TRBJ1-5
CASRIQGVSNQPQHF
TGTGCCAGCAGGATTCAGGGTGTCAGCAATCAGCCCCAGCATTTT
>.|13|many|TRBV5-1|TRBJ2-3
CATKTASTDTQYF
TGCGCCACCAAAACCGCTAGCACAGATACGCAGTATTTT
>TRBD1|18|.|TRBV4-1|TRBJ1-4
CASSPRGRGLAPNEKLFF
TGCGCCAGCAGCCCCAGGGGGAGGGGTCTGGCCCCGAATGAAAAACTGTTTTTT
>.|15|few|TRBV3-1|TRBJ1-1
CASSQGRADNTEAFF
TGTGCCAGCAGCCAAGGTAGGGCAGACAACACTGAAGCTTTCTTT
>TRBD2|16|many|TRBV20-1|TRBJ2-1
CSAPTSVFSSYNEQFF
TGCAGTGCGCCCACTAGCGTCTTTAGCTCCTACAATGAGCAGTTCTTC
>.|13|.|TRBV2|TRBJ1-2
CASSEGKVYGYTF
TGTGCCAGCAGTGAAGGGAAGGTTTATGGCTACACCTTC
>.|15|many|TRBV6-5|TRBJ1-3
CASSRGSNSGNTIYF
TGTGCCAGCAGTAGGGGCAGTAACTCTGGAAACACCATATATTTT